The TCR beta chain under discussion was sequenced for a study of T-cell reconstitution after alpha-beta-depleted transplantation in children (dated by TCRdb to about 2016). Looking at the study overall: T-cell immune reconstitution after TCRalphabeta/CD19-depleted allogeneic hematopoietic cell transplantation in children was quantitatively tracked in the study by means of TCR repertoire profiling.

The library was prepared using PCR. This sample was sequenced with an Illumina HiSeq 2500. To normalize quantification of the TCRbeta repertoire, the TCR libraries were built with molecular barcoding that relied on unique molecular identifiers. The public reads were run again by TCRdb, first through fastp at Q25 and then through MiXCR, and only productive beta chains were kept. Rows are combined by CDR3 protein, so each entry shows the most common genes and DNA. In all, the sample holds 200,000 to 250,000 distinct CDR3 sequences, and approximately 9% of those were seen once. The ten largest account for 6.2% of the sample. CDR1 SGHDT and CDR2 YYEEEE were looked up in the germline V gene. V is cut by 0 bases and J by 3 bases, and the space between the germline ends is 21 bases. The CDR3 holds 18 amino acids from the cysteine to the phenylalanine. Only the CDR3 portion is preserved as DNA: 54 bases, with reading frame beginning at the first base.

This clonotype occurred a few times. It lacks a known antigen. Base-call qualities are not available, and no considerably larger clone is one nucleotide away. The source was PBMCs from the stem cell graft donor, collected from the stem cell graft. The chain was built from TRBV5-6 and TRBJ1-2; no confident D gene assignment can be made. This receptor was obtained from a human donor who donated a stem cell graft to a child with acute lymphoblastic leukemia. For the CDR3, the sequence is CASSLGETRRLSHYGYTF. The DNA sequence reads TGTGCCAGCAGCTTGGGGGAGACAAGGCGCCTTTCTCACTATGGCTACACCTTC.